A selection of T cell receptor beta chains follows, all from one sample in a study of T-cell reconstitution after alpha-beta-depleted transplantation in children. TCRdb passed the PCR reads through MiXCR, listing each CDR3 protein once. The sample contains 95,000 to 150,000 distinct CDR3 sequences, more than 20% of which appear only once. The input for sequencing was PBMCs, mostly from graft donor cells, taken 180 days after TCRalphabeta/CD19-depleted stem cell transplant. Receptor source: a male patient under 10 years old who had a stem cell transplant for chronic granulomatous disease, so the T cells may come from the graft donor. Both conserved end residues are part of each CDR3. The D gene is left open where the match is weak. A clone size is listed for some rows: how often the clone was seen (once, few, many), or a class if it is expanded.

D gene,V gene,J gene,clone size,CDR3 protein,CDR3 DNA
-,TRBV9,TRBJ2-3,once,CASRIDTGTTDTQYF,TGTGCCAGCAGGATCGACACAGGGACCACAGATACGCAGTATTTT
-,TRBV7-6,TRBJ2-7,-,CASSLGMGSSSYEQYF,TGTGCCAGCAGCTTAGGTATGGGGTCCAGCTCCTACGAGCAGTACTTC
-,TRBV10-3,TRBJ2-7,many,CAISESGSDSSYEQYF,TGTGCCATCAGTGAGTCGGGTAGCGACTCGTCCTACGAGCAGTACTTC
-,TRBV24-1,TRBJ2-3,-,CATSGIRTASDTQYF,TGTGCCACCAGTGGTATTCGGACGGCCTCAGATACGCAGTATTTT
TRBD2,TRBV5-1,TRBJ2-1,-,CASSLSALGVRGNEQFF,TGCGCCAGCAGCTTGTCGGCCCTAGGAGTGCGGGGGAATGAGCAGTTCTTC
-,TRBV20-1,TRBJ2-7,many,CSARDYRPGQGYEQYF,TGCAGTGCTAGAGATTACCGCCCGGGGCAGGGCTACGAGCAGTACTTC
-,TRBV5-1,TRBJ2-5,few,CASSHFNLDQETQYF,TGCGCCAGCAGCCACTTCAATCTAGACCAAGAGACCCAGTACTTC
TRBD1,TRBV27,TRBJ2-7,many,CASSSGGSYEQYF,TGTGCCAGCAGTTCAGGGGGCTCCTACGAGCAGTACTTC
TRBD2,TRBV27,TRBJ2-1,many,CASSLTGLADLSYNEQFF,TGTGCCAGCAGTTTGACCGGACTAGCGGACCTCTCCTACAATGAGCAGTTCTTC
TRBD1,TRBV5-5,TRBJ2-1,few,CASTPPGQGSYNEQFF,TGTGCCAGCACACCGCCCGGACAGGGCTCCTACAATGAGCAGTTCTTC
TRBD2,TRBV9,TRBJ2-1,-,CASSVGLAAARWGEQFF,TGTGCCAGCAGCGTAGGACTAGCGGCCGCCCGTTGGGGTGAGCAGTTCTTC
TRBD2,TRBV29-1,TRBJ2-1,many,CSVEGLAGGSSYNEQFF,TGCAGCGTTGAGGGACTAGCGGGAGGGAGCTCCTACAATGAGCAGTTCTTC
-,TRBV7-2,TRBJ2-2,many,CASSSVGRANTGELFF,TGTGCCAGCAGCTCCGTTGGCAGGGCGAACACCGGGGAGCTGTTTTTT
-,TRBV5-1,TRBJ2-7,many,CASSLARGGEQYF,TGCGCCAGCAGCTTGGCTCGGGGCGGCGAGCAGTACTTC
TRBD2,TRBV27,TRBJ2-1,few,CASSLRTSGRVQSYNEQFF,TGTGCCAGCAGTCTAAGGACTAGCGGGAGGGTTCAGTCCTACAATGAGCAGTTCTTC
TRBD2,TRBV7-6,TRBJ2-3,few,CASSMPSGGSTDTQYF,TGTGCCAGCAGCATGCCTAGCGGGGGTAGCACAGATACGCAGTATTTT
-,TRBV12-3/TRBV12-4,TRBJ2-1,few,CASSLITPGNNEQFF,TGTGCCAGCAGTTTAATTACCCCGGGAAACAATGAGCAGTTCTTC
-,TRBV29-1,TRBJ1-4,many,CSVESPGTNEKLFF,TGCAGCGTTGAGTCCCCAGGGACTAATGAAAAACTGTTTTTT
TRBD1,TRBV12-3/TRBV12-4,TRBJ2-7,many,CASSRTGGYEQYF,TGTGCCAGCAGCAGGACAGGGGGCTACGAGCAGTACTTC